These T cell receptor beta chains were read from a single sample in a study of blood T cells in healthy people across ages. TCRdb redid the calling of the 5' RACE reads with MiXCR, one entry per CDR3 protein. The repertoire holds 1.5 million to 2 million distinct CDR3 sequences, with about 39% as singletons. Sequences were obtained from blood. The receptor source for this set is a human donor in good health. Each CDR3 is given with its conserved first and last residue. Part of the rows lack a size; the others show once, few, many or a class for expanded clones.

CDR3 protein: CSVQGGLAGTGELFF; V gene: TRBV29-1; CDR3 length: 15; clone size: NA
CDR3 protein: CAISVEYNEKLFF; V gene: TRBV10-3; CDR3 length: 13; clone size: NA
CDR3 protein: CASSEYPGGGRYGYTF; V gene: TRBV6-1; CDR3 length: 16; clone size: NA
CDR3 protein: CASSSDVHNEQFF; V gene: TRBV7-2; CDR3 length: 13; clone size: NA
CDR3 protein: CASSAQGHGYTF; V gene: TRBV10-2; CDR3 length: 12; clone size: many
CDR3 protein: CASSPLSLAGNTEAFF; V gene: TRBV9; CDR3 length: 16; clone size: NA
CDR3 protein: CSARDLDPPYEQYF; V gene: TRBV20-1; CDR3 length: 14; clone size: NA
CDR3 protein: CASSRWDRGFYGYTF; V gene: TRBV7-9; CDR3 length: 15; clone size: NA
CDR3 protein: CASSLVALGESPLHF; V gene: TRBV5-1; CDR3 length: 15; clone size: few
CDR3 protein: CASSLERLRGSPYEQYF; V gene: TRBV7-2; CDR3 length: 17; clone size: few